Sequencing of this T cell receptor (beta chain) was carried out in a study of CD8 T cell repertoires and HIV-1 epitope variants. Whole-study context: Control wells had CMV/EBV/flu peptides, negative Ebola AY9, or no peptide. General observations from the study: Of some ten antigen-specific beta clonotypes, more than 5 appeared to cross-react with escape variants. About five clonotypes recognized Nef KF9, one HW9, none TAALDMSHF.

Only in-frame clones appear in the TCRdb table, and some are missing; sequencing was by immunoSEQ multiplex PCR. The table lists 80,000 to 95,000 clones, around 67% of them singletons, with under 30% in the top ten. The J segment lost 6 bases and the V segment lost 5 bases, leaving 12 bases of the junction unmatched. From germline, CDR1 is SGHTA and CDR2 FQGNSA. This CDR3 region has 15 residues. To note about this clone: Its antigen remains unknown.

The chain carries TRBV7-2 and TRBJ2-7; 8 positions agree with TRBD1. The sequence was obtained from a male donor with HIV. Sequencing was performed on uncultured baseline CD8+ T cells from peripheral blood mononuclear cells (PBMCs). CDR3 in amino acids: CASSAVPGTGTEQYF. Written as DNA, the CDR3 is TGTGCCAGCAGCGCCGTACCCGGGACAGGTACCGAGCAGTACTTC.